Only a few counts were recorded for the clone carrying this T cell receptor beta chain. Its specificity is not known. The PCR contained 60 Vbeta and 13 Jbeta primers. The table came from immunoSEQ multiplex PCR; TCRdb's copy has only in-frame clones and leaves some out. This table has about 190,000 clones, 77% appearing once. The data stem from a study of cytomegalovirus exposure and HLA in healthy donors. Study-level points and caveats: Because they were indistinguishable, some V segments, including TRBV6-2 and TRBV6-3, were excluded. It was assumed in the presence/absence analyses that sequencing depth was roughly uniform across donors. Testing in vitro showed a few CMV-associated chains specific for CMV antigens.

This CDR3 contains 16 residues. V dropped 2 bases and J dropped 1 base, with 12 bases sitting between them. CDR1 is MNHNY and CDR2 is SVGAGI in the germline V gene (reference sequence). This clonotype originated in a woman aged 25 to 39 in good health and CMV-seropositive. The chain recombines TRBV6-6 with TRBJ1-5; D gene unclear. Material: PBMCs. CDR3 loop: CASSYSSGISNQPQHF. In DNA form, the CDR3 reads TGTGCCAGCAGTTACAGCTCGGGGATCAGCAATCAGCCCCAGCATTTT.